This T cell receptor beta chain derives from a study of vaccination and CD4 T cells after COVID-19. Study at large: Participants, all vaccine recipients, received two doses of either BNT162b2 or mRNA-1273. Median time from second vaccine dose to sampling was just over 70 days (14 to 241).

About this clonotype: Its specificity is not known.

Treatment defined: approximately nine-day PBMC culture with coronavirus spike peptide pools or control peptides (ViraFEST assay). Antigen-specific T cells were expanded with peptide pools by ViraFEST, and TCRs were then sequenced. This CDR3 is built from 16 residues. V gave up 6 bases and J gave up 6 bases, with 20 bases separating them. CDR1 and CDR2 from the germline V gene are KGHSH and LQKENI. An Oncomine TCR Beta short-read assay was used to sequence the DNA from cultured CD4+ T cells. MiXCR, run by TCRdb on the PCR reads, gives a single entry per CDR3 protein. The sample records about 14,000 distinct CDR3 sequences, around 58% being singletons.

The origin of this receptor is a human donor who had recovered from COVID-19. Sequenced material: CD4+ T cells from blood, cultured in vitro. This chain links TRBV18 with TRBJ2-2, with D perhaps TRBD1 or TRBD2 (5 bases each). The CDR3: CASSPYRPGSAGELFF. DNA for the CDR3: TGTGCCAGCTCTCCGTACAGGCCGGGGAGTGCCGGGGAGCTGTTTTTT.